The text below deals with one TCR beta chain. What it binds is unknown. The source of the sample is a study of T cells after yellow fever vaccination. About the research overall: Those fractions that held only low numbers of cells were prepared using the SMART-Seq v4 Ultra Low Input RNA kit.

The CDR3 contains 15 residues. Germline lookup yields CDR1 MNHEY and CDR2 SVGAGI. V was shortened by 2 bases and J by 4 bases, with 13 bases between the two germline ends. Study findings and constraints: The CD4 compartment and the CD8 compartment contained a small share of clonotypes in common. Peaking on day 5 versus 15, the secondary response was faster but weaker.

The TCR cDNA carried a universal primer site and UMIs from 5'RACE template switching. MiXCR, run by TCRdb on the 5' RACE reads, gives a single entry per CDR3 protein. The profile shows 100,000 to 150,000 distinct CDR3 sequences, roughly 15% of them singletons. This sequence originates from a man between 18 and 35 years old who received the YFV17D yellow fever vaccine. The source material was CD8+ T cells sorted from PBMCs, sampled 5 days after the yellow fever booster vaccination. The chain carries TRBV6-5 and TRBJ2-3, with D possibly being TRBD1 (5 bases). CDR3 amino acids: CASSYVWQGPDTQYF. As DNA, the CDR3 is TGTGCCAGCAGTTACGTCTGGCAGGGCCCAGATACGCAGTATTTT.